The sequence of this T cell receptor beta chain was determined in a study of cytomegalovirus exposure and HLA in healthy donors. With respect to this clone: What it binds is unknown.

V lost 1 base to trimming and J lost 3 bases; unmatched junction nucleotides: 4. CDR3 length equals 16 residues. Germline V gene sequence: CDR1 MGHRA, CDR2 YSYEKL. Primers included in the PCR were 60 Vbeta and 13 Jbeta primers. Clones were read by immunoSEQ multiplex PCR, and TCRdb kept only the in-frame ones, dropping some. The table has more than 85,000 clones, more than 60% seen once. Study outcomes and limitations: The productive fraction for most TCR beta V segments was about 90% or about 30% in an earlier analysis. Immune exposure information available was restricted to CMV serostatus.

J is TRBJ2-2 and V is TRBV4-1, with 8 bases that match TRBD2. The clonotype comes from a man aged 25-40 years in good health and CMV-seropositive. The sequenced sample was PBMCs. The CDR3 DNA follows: TGCGCCAGCAGCCAAGGCCCAGCGGGGGACACCGGGGAGCTGTTTTTT. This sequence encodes CASSQGPAGDTGELFF.